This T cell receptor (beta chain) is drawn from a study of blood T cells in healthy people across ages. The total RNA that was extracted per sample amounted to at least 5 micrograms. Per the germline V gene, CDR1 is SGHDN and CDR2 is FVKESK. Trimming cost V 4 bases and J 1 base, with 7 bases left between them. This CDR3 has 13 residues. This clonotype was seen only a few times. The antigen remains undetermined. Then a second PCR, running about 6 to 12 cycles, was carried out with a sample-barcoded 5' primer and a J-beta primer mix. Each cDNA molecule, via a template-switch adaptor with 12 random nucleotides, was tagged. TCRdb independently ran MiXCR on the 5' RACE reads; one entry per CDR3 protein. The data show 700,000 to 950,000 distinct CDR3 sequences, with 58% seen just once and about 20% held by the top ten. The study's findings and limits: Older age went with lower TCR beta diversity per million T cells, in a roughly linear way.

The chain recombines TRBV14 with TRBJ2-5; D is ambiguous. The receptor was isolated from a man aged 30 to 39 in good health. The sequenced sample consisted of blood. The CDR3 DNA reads TGTGCCAGCAGCCTCGCCTTCCAAGAGACCCAGTACTTC. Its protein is CASSLAFQETQYF.